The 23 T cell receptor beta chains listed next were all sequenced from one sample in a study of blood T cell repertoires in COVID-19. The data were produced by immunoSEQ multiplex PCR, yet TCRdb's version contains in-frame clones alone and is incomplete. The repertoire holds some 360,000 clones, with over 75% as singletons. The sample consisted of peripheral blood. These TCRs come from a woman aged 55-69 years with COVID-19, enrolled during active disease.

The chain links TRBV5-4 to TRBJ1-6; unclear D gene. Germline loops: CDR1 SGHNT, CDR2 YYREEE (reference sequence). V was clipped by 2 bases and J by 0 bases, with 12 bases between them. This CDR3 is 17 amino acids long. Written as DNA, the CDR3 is TGTGCCAGCAGCTTCACCCCTTCCAGCTCCTATAATTCACCCCTCCACTTT. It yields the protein CASSFTPSSSYNSPLHF.

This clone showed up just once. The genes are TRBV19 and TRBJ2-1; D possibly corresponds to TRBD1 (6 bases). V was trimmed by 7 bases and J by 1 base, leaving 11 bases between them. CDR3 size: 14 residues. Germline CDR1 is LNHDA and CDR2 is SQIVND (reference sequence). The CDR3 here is CASTGERSYNEQFF. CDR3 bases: TGTGCCAGTACAGGGGAAAGGTCCTACAATGAGCAGTTCTTC. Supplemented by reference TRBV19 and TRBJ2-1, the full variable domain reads DGGITQSPKYLFRKEGQNVTLSCEQNLNHDAMYWYRQDPGQGLRLIYYSQIVNDFQKGDIAEGYSVSREKKESFPLTVTSAQKNPTAFYLCASTGERSYNEQFFGPGTRLTVL.

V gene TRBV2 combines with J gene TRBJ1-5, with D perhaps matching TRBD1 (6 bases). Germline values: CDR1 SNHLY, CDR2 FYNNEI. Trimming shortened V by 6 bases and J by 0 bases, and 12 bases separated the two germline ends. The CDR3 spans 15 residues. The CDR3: CASSAEQGSNQPQHF. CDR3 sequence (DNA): TGTGCCAGCAGCGCGGAACAGGGTAGCAATCAGCCCCAGCATTTT.

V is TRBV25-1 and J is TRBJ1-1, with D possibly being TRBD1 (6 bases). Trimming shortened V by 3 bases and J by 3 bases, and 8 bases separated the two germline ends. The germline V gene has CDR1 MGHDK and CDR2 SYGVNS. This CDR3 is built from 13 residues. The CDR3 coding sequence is TGTGCCAGCAGTGAGCAGGGGTACACTGAAGCTTTCTTT. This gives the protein CASSEQGYTEAFF.

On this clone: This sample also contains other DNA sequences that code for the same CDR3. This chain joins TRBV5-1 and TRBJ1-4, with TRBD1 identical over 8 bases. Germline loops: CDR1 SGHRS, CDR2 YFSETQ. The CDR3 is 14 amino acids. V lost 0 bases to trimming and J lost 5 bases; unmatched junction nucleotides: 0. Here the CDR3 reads CASSLGQGNEKLFF. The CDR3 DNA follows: TGCGCCAGCAGCTTGGGACAGGGGAATGAAAAACTGTTTTTT. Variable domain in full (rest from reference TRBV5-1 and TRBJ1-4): KAGVTQTPRYLIKTRGQQVTLSCSPISGHRSVSWYQQTPGQGLQFLFEYFSETQRNKGNFPGRFSGRQFSNSRSEMNVSTLELGDSALYLCASSLGQGNEKLFFGSGTQLSVL.

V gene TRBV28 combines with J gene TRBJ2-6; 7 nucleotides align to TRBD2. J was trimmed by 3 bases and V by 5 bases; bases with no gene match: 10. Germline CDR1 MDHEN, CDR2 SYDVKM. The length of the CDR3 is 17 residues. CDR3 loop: CASSGLVGGIGANVLTF. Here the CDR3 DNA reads TGTGCCAGCAGTGGTCTGGTGGGGGGGATTGGGGCCAACGTCCTGACTTTC.

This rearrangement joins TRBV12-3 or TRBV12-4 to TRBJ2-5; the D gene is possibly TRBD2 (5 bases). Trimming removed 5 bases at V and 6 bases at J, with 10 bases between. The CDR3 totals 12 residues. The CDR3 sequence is CASSRWRKTQYF. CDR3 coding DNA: TGTGCCAGCAGTAGGTGGAGGAAGACCCAGTACTTC.

The CDR3 spells CASSLGQVRGLPEAFF. CDR3 in DNA: TGTGCCAGCAGCTTGGGGCAGGTCAGGGGGCTTCCTGAAGCTTTCTTT. This chain links TRBV5-6 with TRBJ1-1; 8 bases are a match to TRBD1. CDR1 SGHDT and CDR2 YYEEEE come from the germline V gene. This CDR3 contains 16 residues. J lost 6 bases, V lost 0 bases, and 10 bases had no gene match.

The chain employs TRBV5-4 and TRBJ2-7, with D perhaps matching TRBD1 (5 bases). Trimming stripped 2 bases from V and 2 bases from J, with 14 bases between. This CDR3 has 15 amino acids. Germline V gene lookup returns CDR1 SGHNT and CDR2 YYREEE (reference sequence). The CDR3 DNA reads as TGTGCCAGCAGCTTTGACCAGGGAAGGGCCTACGAGCAGTACTTC. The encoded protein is CASSFDQGRAYEQYF.

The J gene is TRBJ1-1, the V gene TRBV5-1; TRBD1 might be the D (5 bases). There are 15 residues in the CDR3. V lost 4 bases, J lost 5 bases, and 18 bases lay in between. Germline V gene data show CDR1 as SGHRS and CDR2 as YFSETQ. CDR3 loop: CASSAPTGPGTEAFF. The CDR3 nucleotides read TGCGCCAGCAGCGCACCAACAGGTCCGGGTACTGAAGCTTTCTTT.

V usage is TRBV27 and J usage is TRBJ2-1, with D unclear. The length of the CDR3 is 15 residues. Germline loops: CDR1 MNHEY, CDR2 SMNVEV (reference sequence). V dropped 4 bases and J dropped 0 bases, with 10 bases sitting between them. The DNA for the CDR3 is TGTGCCAGCAGTTGGCGGCGGAACTCCTACAATGAGCAGTTCTTC. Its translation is CASSWRRNSYNEQFF.

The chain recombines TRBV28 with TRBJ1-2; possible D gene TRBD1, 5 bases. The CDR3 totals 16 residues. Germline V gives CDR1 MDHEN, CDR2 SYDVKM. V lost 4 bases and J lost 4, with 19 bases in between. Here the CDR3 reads CASSSLRGGYSYGYTF. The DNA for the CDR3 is TGTGCCAGCAGTTCCCTTCGGGGGGGGTATAGCTATGGCTACACCTTC.

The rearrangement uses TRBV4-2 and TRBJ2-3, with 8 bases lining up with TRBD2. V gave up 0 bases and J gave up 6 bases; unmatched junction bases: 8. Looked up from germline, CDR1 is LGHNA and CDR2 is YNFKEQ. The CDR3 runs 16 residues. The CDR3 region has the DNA TGTGCCAGCAGCCAAGATCACCATCGGGGGGGGGATACGCAGTATTTT. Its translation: CASSQDHHRGGDTQYF.

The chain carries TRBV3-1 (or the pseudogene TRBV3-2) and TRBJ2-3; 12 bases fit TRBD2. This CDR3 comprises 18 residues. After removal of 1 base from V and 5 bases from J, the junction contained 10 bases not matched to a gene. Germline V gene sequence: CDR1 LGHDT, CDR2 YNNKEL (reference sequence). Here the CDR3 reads CASSQVGLAGGRGDTQYF. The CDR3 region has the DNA TGTGCCAGCAGCCAAGTCGGCCTAGCGGGGGGGCGGGGAGATACGCAGTATTTT.

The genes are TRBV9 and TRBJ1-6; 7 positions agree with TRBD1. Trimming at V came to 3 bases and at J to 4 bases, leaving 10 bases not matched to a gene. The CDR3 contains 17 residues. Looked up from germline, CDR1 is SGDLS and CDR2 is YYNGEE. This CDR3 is CASSARDSLRYNSPLHF. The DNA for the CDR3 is TGTGCCAGCAGCGCGAGGGACAGCCTTAGATATAATTCACCCCTCCACTTT.

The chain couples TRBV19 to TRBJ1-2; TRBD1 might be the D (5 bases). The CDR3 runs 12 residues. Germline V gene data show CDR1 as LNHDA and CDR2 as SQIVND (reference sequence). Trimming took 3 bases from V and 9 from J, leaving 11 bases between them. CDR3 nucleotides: TGTGCCAGTAGTATCTCCGACAGCCGCTACACCTTC. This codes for CASSISDSRYTF.

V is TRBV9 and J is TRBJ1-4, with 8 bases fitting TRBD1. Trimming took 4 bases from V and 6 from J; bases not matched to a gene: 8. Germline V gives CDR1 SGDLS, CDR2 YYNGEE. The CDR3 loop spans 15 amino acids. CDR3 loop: CASSTWDRPHEKLFF. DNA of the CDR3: TGTGCCAGCAGCACGTGGGACAGGCCACATGAAAAACTGTTTTTT.

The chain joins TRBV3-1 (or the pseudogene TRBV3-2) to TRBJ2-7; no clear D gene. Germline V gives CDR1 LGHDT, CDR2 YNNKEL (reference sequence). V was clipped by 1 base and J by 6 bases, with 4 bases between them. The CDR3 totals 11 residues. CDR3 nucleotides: TGTGCCAGCAGCCAAGCATTCGAGCAGTACTTC. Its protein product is CASSQAFEQYF.

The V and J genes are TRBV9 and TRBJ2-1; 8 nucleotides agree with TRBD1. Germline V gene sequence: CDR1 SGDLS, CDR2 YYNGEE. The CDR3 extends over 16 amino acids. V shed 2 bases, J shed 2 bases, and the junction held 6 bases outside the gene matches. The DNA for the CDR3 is TGTGCCAGCAGCGTTGGGACAGGACTAACCTACAATGAGCAGTTCTTC. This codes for CASSVGTGLTYNEQFF.

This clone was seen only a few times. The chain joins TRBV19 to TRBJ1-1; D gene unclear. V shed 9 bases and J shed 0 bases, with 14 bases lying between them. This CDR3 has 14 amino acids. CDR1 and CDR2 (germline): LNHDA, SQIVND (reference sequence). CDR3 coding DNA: TGTGCCAGCAAACCGGGGTCAGTGAACACTGAAGCTTTCTTT. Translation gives CASKPGSVNTEAFF.

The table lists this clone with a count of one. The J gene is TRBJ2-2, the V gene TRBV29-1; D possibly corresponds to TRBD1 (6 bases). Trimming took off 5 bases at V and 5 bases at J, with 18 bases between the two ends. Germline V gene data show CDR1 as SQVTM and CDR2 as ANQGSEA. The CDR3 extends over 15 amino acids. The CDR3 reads CSVQWGQAGTGELFF. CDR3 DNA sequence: TGCAGCGTTCAATGGGGGCAGGCCGGAACCGGGGAGCTGTTTTTT.

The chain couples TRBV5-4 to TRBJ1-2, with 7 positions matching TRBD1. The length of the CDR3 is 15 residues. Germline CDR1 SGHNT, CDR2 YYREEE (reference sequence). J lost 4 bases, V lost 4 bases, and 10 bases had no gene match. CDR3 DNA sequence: TGTGCCAGCAGCCCGAGAGGGGGCGCTTTCTATGGCTACACCTTC. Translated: CASSPRGGAFYGYTF.

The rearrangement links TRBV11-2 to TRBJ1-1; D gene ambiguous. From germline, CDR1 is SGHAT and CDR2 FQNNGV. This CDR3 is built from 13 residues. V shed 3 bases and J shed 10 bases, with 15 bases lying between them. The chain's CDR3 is CASSFSAANGAFF. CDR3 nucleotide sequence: TGTGCCAGCAGCTTCTCCGCGGCGAACGGAGCTTTCTTT.